The T cell receptor beta chain described here comes from a study of T cell repertoires in cytomegalovirus infection. TCRdb independently ran MiXCR on the reads; one entry per CDR3 protein. Altogether roughly 120,000 distinct CDR3 sequences are present, 32% being singletons, with the ten largest covering 58%. This clonotype was picked up one time. Antigen unknown. The germline V gene has CDR1 SGHRS and CDR2 YFSETQ. V was pared by 3 bases and J by 1 base, with 3 bases of the junction left unmatched. The CDR3 contains 15 residues. The sequencing used CD8+ T cells from cultured PBMCs, collected from culture after CMV antigen stimulation. The sequence came from a human donor in good health (CMV status not recorded). Some clones in this sample may be carry-over from other donors' samples. The rearrangement joins TRBV5-1 to TRBJ2-2, with TRBD1 matching over 7 bases. The CDR3 DNA reads as TGCGCCAGCAGCTCGTGGACAGGGAACACCGGGGAGCTGTTTTTT. Translating it yields CASSSWTGNTGELFF.